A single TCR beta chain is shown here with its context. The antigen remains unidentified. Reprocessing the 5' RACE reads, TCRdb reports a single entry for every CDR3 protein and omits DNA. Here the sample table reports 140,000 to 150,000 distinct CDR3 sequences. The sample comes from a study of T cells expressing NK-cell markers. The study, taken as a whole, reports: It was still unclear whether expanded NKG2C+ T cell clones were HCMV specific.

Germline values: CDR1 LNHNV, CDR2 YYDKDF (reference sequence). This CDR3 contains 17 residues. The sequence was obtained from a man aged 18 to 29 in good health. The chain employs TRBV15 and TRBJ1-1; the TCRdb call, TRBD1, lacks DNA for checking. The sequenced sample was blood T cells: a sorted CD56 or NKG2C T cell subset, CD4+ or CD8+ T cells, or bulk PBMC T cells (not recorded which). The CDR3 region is CATSRVNLGQGYTEAFF. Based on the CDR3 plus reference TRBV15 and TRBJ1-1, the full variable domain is DAMVIQNPRYQVTQFGKPVTLSCSQTLNHNVMYWYQQKSSQAPKLLFHYYDKDFNNEADTPDNFQSRRPNTSFCFLDIRSPGLGDTAMYLCATSRVNLGQGYTEAFFGQGTRLTVV.